This T cell receptor beta chain was captured in a study of a mutant IDH1 vaccine in newly diagnosed glioma. Study-wide context: Treated patients, averaging approximately 40 years, were around 60% male and roughly 38% female.

This clone was detected a few times. Its target is unknown. The table came from immunoSEQ multiplex PCR; TCRdb's copy has only in-frame clones and leaves some out. There are about 34,000 clones in the sample; 80% to 90% occur only once, and around 12% lies in the top ten. The time point is: week 47, end of study. Every single dose of the vaccine, 300 ug of mutant IDH1 20-mer peptide, came with topical imiquimod. Patients were given eight vaccinations, scheduled in weeks 1, 3, 5, 7, 11, 15, 19 and 23. The germline V gene encodes CDR1 SGHDT and CDR2 YYEEEE. V was clipped by 8 bases and J by 1 base, with 10 bases between them. The CDR3 has 12 residues.

The receptor was derived from a woman aged 25 to 39 with glioma. The chain links TRBV5-6 to TRBJ2-7; D perhaps matches TRBD2 (6 bases). Specimen: PBMCs, collected from a glioma patient whose treatment included an IDH1 peptide vaccine. The CDR3 reads CASGTQSYEQYF. CDR3 coding DNA: TGTGCCAGTGGGACTCAGTCCTACGAGCAGTACTTC.